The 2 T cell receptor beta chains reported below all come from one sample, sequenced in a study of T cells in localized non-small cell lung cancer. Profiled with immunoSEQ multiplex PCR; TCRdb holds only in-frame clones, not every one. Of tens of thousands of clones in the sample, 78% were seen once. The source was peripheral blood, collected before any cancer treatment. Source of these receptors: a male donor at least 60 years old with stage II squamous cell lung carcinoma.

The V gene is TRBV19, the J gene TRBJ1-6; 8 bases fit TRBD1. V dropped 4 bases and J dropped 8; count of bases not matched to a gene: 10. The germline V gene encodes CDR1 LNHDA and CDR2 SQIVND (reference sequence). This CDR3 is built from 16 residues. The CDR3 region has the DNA TGTGCCAGTAGTACCCTCGGACAGGGCGGCTATTCACCCCTCCACTTT. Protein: CASSTLGQGGYSPLHF.

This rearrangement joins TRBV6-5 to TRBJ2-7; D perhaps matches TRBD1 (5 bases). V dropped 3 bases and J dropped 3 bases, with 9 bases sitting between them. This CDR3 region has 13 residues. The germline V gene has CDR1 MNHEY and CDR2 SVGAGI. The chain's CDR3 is CASSYTGVYEQYF. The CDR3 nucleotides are TGTGCCAGCAGTTATACAGGTGTCTACGAGCAGTACTTC.